This T cell receptor (beta chain) was recorded in a study of blood T cell repertoires in COVID-19. Study background: Acute and convalescent COVID-19 specimens originated in the United States, Italy and Spain. The cDNA or gDNA used as material had been derived from T cells, B-cell-depleted T cells, or PBMCs.

In the original analysis: Estimation of nucleated cell counts was performed using reference gene primer amplification. Profiling relied on immunoSEQ multiplex PCR, and the TCRdb table lists in-frame clones only, not all of them. V and J calls and clone size are copied from that table; D and trimming were computed from the DNA. The sample lists fewer than 200,000 clones; approximately 90% were seen once. With V trimmed by 3 bases and J by 7 bases, 3 bases remained unmatched. The CDR3 totals 15 residues. Per germline, CDR1 KGHSH and CDR2 LQKENI. This sequence joins TRBV18 and TRBJ2-2; 12 positions agree with TRBD1. Sequencing used peripheral blood. The TCR comes from a man between 50 and 59 years old who had recovered from COVID-19. CDR3 DNA: TGTGCCAGCTCACCGGGACAGGGGGCGCGCGGGGAGCTGTTTTTT. Translating gives CASSPGQGARGELFF.